Presented here are 13 T cell receptor beta chains from one specimen sequenced in a study of ipilimumab plus nivolumab after autologous stem cell transplantation. Profiling relied on immunoSEQ multiplex PCR, and the TCRdb table lists in-frame clones only, not all of them. The sample consists of about 40,000 clones, 80% to 95% of them appearing once. The specimen comprised PBMCs, sampled in a trial of ipilimumab plus nivolumab as post-transplant consolidation. These receptors all stem from a male donor with multiple myeloma.

The J gene is TRBJ1-5, the V gene TRBV19; a possible D gene is TRBD1 (5 bases). V lost 1 base, J lost 9 bases, and 16 bases lay in between. Looked up from germline, CDR1 is LNHDA and CDR2 is SQIVND (reference sequence). The CDR3 has 15 amino acids. In DNA form, the CDR3 reads TGTGCCAGTAGTATAGGACAGATCAATCAATGGCCCCAGCATTTT. Translation gives CASSIGQINQWPQHF.

This chain connects TRBV6-5 to TRBJ1-6, with D possibly TRBD1 on 6 matching bases. The V and J ends lost 7 bases and 4 bases respectively, with 11 bases between them. Germline lookup yields CDR1 MNHEY and CDR2 SVGAGI. The CDR3 is made up of 14 amino acids. CDR3 nucleotides: TGTGCCAGCACGAGGACAGTGTATAATTCACCCCTCCACTTT. As protein: CASTRTVYNSPLHF.

V gene TRBV5-1 combines with J gene TRBJ1-1; TRBD1 is a possible D gene (6 bases). Germline CDR1 and CDR2: SGHRS and YFSETQ. The CDR3 consists of 14 residues. The V gene lost 4 bases and the J gene lost 1 base, with 11 bases spanning the gap. The CDR3 DNA reads as TGCGCCAGCAGCGCGAACAGGGCGAACACTGAAGCTTTCTTT. Its protein is CASSANRANTEAFF.

The chain has TRBV4-3 and TRBJ1-2; the D gene is possibly TRBD1 (6 bases). The length of the CDR3 is 15 residues. Germline lookup yields CDR1 LGHNA and CDR2 YSLEER. Trimming pared 4 bases from V and 7 bases from J, leaving 19 bases between. The CDR3 spells CASSPLPRGGFGYTF. The CDR3 nucleotides are TGCGCCAGCAGCCCCTTACCCAGGGGTGGATTTGGCTACACCTTC.

This chain uses TRBV7-9 with TRBJ2-3; 9 bases fit TRBD2. Germline CDR1 reads SEHNR; CDR2 reads FQNEAQ (reference sequence). There are 15 residues in the CDR3. The V and J ends lost 2 bases and 1 base, in that order; junction bases with no gene match: 1. The CDR3 here is CASSLLAGRTDTQYF. CDR3 coding DNA: TGTGCCAGCAGCTTACTAGCGGGGCGCACAGATACGCAGTATTTT.

The chain uses TRBV27 and TRBJ1-4; weak D call: TRBD1 (5 bases). Germline V CDR1 and CDR2: MNHEY, SMNVEV (reference sequence). The CDR3 runs to 14 residues. With 7 bases removed from V and 8 bases from J, the gap between germline ends came to 17 bases. For the CDR3, the DNA is TGTGCCAGCACCTCGACAGCGAACGGGGAAAAACTGTTTTTT. It codes for CASTSTANGEKLFF.

The chain carries TRBV29-1 and TRBJ2-2; D might be TRBD2 (5 bases). The germline V and J ends were trimmed by 4 bases and 8 bases, with 11 bases remaining between them. There are 12 residues in the CDR3. CDR1 is SQVTM, CDR2 ANQGSEA, per germline. CDR3 protein: CSVGGPTGELFF. Here the CDR3 DNA reads TGCAGCGTTGGAGGGCCGACGGGGGAGCTGTTTTTT.

The chain has TRBV11-1 and TRBJ2-7, with unresolved D. CDR1 is SGHAT and CDR2 is FQDESV in the germline V gene (reference sequence). V was cut by 1 base and J by 6 bases, with 13 bases left in between. CDR3 length: 14 residues. Here the CDR3 reads CASSLVAGVGEQYF. CDR3 DNA sequence: TGTGCCAGCAGCTTAGTGGCAGGAGTGGGCGAGCAGTACTTC.

The chain carries TRBV5-4 and TRBJ2-7, with D possibly being TRBD1 (8 bases). Germline V gene sequence: CDR1 SGHNT, CDR2 YYREEE (reference sequence). The CDR3 runs 16 residues. The germline V and J ends were trimmed by 2 bases and 2 bases, with 17 bases remaining between them. CDR3 residues: CASSFGRGTGTYEQYF. The DNA of the CDR3 is TGTGCCAGCAGCTTTGGGAGGGGGACAGGCACCTACGAGCAGTACTTC.

The chain has TRBV11-2 and TRBJ2-1, with TRBD2 identical over 11 bases. Germline V CDR1 and CDR2: SGHAT, FQNNGV. V shed 4 bases, J shed 0 bases, and the junction held 5 bases outside the gene matches. CDR3 length equals 17 residues. As DNA, the CDR3 is TGTGCCAGCAGCTCGGGGACTAGCGGAAGCTCCTACAATGAGCAGTTCTTC. This codes for CASSSGTSGSSYNEQFF.

Only a few counts were recorded for this clone. The genes are TRBV11-2 and TRBJ1-1; no reliable D call. The ends were cut back, 0 bases at V and 11 bases at J, with 16 bases in the middle. CDR1 SGHAT and CDR2 FQNNGV come from the germline V gene. This CDR3 has 14 amino acids. CDR3 nucleotide sequence: TGTGCCAGCAGCTTAGATCTTGACCTCCAAGGGGCTTTCTTT. Amino acids: CASSLDLDLQGAFF.

This rearrangement joins TRBV2 to TRBJ2-2; 7 bases are a match to TRBD2. J lost 0 bases, V lost 5 bases, and 6 bases had no gene match. The CDR3 covers 16 residues. The germline V gene has CDR1 SNHLY and CDR2 FYNNEI. The CDR3 sequence: CASSLAGRSNTGELFF. DNA for the CDR3: TGTGCCAGCAGTTTAGCGGGTCGGTCGAACACCGGGGAGCTGTTTTTT.

The chain is built from TRBV4-1 and TRBJ2-2; TRBD1 aligns across 9 bases. This CDR3 region has 14 residues. J gave up 5 bases and V 6 bases, and 4 bases lay outside the gene matches. The germline V gene has CDR1 MGHRA and CDR2 YSYEKL. DNA for the CDR3: TGCGCCAGCAGTCCGACAGGGGGAACCGGGGAGCTGTTTTTT. It specifies CASSPTGGTGELFF.